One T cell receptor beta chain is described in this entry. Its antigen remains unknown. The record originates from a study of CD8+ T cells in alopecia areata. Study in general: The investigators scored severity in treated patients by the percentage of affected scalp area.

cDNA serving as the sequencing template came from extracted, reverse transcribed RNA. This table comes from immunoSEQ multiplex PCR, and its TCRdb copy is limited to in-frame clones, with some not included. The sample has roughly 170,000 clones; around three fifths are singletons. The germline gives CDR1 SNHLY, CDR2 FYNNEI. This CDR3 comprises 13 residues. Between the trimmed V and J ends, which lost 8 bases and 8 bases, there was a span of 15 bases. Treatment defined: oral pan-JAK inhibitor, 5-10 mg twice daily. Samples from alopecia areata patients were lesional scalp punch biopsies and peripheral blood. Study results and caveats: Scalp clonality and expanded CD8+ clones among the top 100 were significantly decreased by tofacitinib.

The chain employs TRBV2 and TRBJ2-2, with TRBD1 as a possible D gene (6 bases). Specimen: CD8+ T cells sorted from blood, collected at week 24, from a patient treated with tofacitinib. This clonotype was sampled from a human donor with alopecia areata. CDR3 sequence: CASEDSPAGELFF. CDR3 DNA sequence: TGTGCCAGCGAGGACAGCCCGGCTGGGGAGCTGTTTTTT. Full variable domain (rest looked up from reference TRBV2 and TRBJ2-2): EPEVTQTPSHQVTQMGQEVILRCVPISNHLYFYWYRQILGQKVEFLVSFYNNEISEKSEIFDDQFSVERPDGSNFTLKIRSTKLEDSAMYFCASEDSPAGELFFGEGSRLTVL.